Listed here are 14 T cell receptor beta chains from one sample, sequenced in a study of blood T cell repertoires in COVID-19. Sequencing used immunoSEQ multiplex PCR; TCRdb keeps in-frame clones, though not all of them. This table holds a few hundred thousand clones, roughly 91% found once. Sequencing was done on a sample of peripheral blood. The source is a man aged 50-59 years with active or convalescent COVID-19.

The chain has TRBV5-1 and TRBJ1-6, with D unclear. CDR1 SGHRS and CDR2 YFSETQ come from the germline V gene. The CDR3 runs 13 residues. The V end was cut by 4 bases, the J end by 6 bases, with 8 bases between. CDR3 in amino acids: CASSPGSNSPLHF. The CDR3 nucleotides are TGCGCCAGCAGCCCAGGCAGTAATTCACCCCTCCACTTT.

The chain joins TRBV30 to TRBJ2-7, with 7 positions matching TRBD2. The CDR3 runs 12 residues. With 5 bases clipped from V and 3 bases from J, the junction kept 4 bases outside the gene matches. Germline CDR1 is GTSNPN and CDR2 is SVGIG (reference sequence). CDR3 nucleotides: TGTGCCTGGGAAAGGACTAGCTACGAGCAGTACTTC. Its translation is CAWERTSYEQYF.

CDR3 sequence reads: CASAGGYSETQYF. The CDR3 DNA is TGTGCCAGCGCAGGGGGGTACTCAGAGACCCAGTACTTC. The chain employs TRBV27 and TRBJ2-5; a possible D gene is TRBD1 (7 bases). The CDR3 is made up of 13 amino acids. The germline V gene has CDR1 MNHEY and CDR2 SMNVEV (reference sequence). The germline V and J ends were trimmed by 8 bases and 4 bases, with 14 bases remaining between them.

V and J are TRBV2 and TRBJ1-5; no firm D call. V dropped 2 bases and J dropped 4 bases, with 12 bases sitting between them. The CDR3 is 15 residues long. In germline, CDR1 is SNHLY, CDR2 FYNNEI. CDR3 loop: CASSERGLPNQPQHF. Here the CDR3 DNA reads TGTGCCAGCAGTGAACGAGGGTTACCAAATCAGCCCCAGCATTTT.

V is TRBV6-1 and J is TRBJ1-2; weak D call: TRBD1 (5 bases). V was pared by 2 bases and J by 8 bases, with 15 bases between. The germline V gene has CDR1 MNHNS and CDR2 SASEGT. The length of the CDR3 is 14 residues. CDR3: CASSESSGGSGYTF. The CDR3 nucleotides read TGTGCCAGCAGTGAAAGTAGCGGGGGGAGCGGCTACACCTTC.

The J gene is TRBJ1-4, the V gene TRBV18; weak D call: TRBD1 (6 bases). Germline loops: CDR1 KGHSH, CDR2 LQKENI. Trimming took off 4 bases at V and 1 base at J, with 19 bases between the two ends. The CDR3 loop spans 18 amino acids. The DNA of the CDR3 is TGTGCCAGCTCACGATCCTCAGGGGTATCTGGAACTAATGAAAAACTGTTTTTT. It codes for CASSRSSGVSGTNEKLFF. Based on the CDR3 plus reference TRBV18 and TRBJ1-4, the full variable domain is NAGVMQNPRHLVRRRGQEARLRCSPMKGHSHVYWYRQLPEEGLKFMVYLQKENIIDESGMPKERFSAEFPKEGPSILRIQQVVRGDSAAYFCASSRSSGVSGTNEKLFFGSGTQLSVL.

The CDR3 DNA reads TGTGCCAGCAGCTTAGGGTCGGTAGCTAGCCCTTCCTACAATGAGCAGTTCTTC. Encoded protein: CASSLGSVASPSYNEQFF. The chain joins TRBV7-9 to TRBJ2-1; perhaps TRBD2 as D (5 bases). V gave up 1 base and J gave up 1 base, with 17 bases separating them. There are 18 residues in the CDR3. Germline V gene data show CDR1 as SEHNR and CDR2 as FQNEAQ (reference sequence).

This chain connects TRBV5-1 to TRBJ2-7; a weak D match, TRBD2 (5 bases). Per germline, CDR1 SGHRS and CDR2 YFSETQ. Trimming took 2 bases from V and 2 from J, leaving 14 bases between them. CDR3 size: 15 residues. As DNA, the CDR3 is TGCGCCAGCAGCTTACAGAGCGGACCACCCTACGAGCAGTACTTC. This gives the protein CASSLQSGPPYEQYF.

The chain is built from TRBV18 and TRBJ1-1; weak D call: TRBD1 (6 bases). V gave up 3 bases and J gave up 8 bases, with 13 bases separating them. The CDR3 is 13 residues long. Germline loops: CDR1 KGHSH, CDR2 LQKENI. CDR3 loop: CASSPRGSPEAFF. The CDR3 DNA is TGTGCCAGCTCACCGAGGGGGTCCCCCGAAGCTTTCTTT.

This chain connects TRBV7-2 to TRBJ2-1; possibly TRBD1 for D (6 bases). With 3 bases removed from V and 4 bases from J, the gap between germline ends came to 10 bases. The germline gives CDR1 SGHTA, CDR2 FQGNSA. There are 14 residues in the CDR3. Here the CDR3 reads CASSLRQDYNEQFF. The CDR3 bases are TGTGCCAGCAGCTTGCGACAGGATTACAATGAGCAGTTCTTC.

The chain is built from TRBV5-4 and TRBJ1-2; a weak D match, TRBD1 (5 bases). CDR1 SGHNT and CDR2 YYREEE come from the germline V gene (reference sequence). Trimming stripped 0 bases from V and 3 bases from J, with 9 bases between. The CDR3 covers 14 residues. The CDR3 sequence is CASSLGQRDYGYTF. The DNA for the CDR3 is TGTGCCAGCAGCTTGGGACAGAGAGACTATGGCTACACCTTC.

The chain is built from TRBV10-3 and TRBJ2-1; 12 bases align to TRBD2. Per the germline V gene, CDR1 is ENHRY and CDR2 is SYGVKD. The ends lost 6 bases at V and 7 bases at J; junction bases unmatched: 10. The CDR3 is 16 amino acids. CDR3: CAIRTSSSGGANEQFF. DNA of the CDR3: TGTGCCATCAGAACCAGTTCTAGCGGGGGGGCGAATGAGCAGTTCTTC.

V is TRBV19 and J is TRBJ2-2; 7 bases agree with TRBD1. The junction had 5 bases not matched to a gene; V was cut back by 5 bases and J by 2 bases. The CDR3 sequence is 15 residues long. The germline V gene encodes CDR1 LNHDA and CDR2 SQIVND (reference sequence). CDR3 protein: CASSWTGGNTGELFF. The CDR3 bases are TGTGCCAGTAGTTGGACAGGCGGTAACACCGGGGAGCTGTTTTTT.

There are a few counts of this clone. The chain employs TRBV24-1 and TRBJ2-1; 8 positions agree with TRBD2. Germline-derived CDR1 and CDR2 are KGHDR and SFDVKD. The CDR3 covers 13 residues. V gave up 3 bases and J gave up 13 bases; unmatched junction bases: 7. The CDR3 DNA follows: TGTGCCACCAGTGATCCTTCGACTAGCGCTCAGTTCTTC. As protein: CATSDPSTSAQFF.